The 10 T cell receptor beta chains presented below share a single source sample, sequenced in a study of OX40 agonist ivuxolimab in advanced cancers. Using immunoSEQ multiplex PCR, the repertoire was profiled, and TCRdb retains in-frame clones only, with some absent. The data hold some 39,000 clones, with 70% to 90% observed a single time. Sequencing was performed on CD4+ or CD8+ T cells sorted from blood, taken in a trial of the OX40 agonist ivuxolimab. These receptors all stem from an adult with an advanced solid tumor such as melanoma, head and neck, liver or kidney cancer.

The rearrangement links TRBV29-1 to TRBJ2-7; D ambiguous. Looked up from germline, CDR1 is SQVTM and CDR2 is ANQGSEA. The CDR3 length is 11 residues. Trimming left V 7 bases short and J 0 bases short, with 7 bases between. CDR3 sequence: CSARSSYEQYF. CDR3 nucleotides: TGCAGCGCTAGGTCCTCCTACGAGCAGTACTTC.

The V call is TRBV7-9, the J call TRBJ2-1; possibly TRBD1 for D (5 bases). The CDR3 length is 13 residues. The V and J ends lost 3 bases and 5 bases respectively, with 8 bases between them. Germline CDR1 reads SEHNR; CDR2 reads FQNEAQ (reference sequence). In nucleotides, the CDR3 is TGTGCCAGCAGCTTTGGGGCGGACAATGAGCAGTTCTTC. Its protein product is CASSFGADNEQFF. The full variable domain, its missing parts supplied by reference TRBV7-9 and TRBJ2-1, is DTGVSQNPRHKITKRGQNVTFRCDPISEHNRLYWYRQTLGQGPEFLTYFQNEAQLEKSRLLSDRFSAERPKGSFSTLEIQRTEQGDSAMYLCASSFGADNEQFFGPGTRLTVL.

By frequency in the sample, this clone is medium-sized. Distinct nucleotide sequences in the sample also encode this CDR3. The CDR3 here is CASSRDREGYTF. In DNA, the CDR3 is TGTGCCAGCAGCCGGGACAGGGAGGGCTACACCTTC. The chain is built from TRBV7-9 and TRBJ1-2; 9 bases are shared with TRBD1. The germline V gene has CDR1 SEHNR and CDR2 FQNEAQ (reference sequence). The CDR3 runs to 12 residues. The V gene end was trimmed by 5 bases and the J gene end by 8 bases; junction bases not matched to a gene: 3. Together with reference TRBV7-9 and TRBJ1-2, the CDR3 gives the full variable domain: DTGVSQNPRHKITKRGQNVTFRCDPISEHNRLYWYRQTLGQGPEFLTYFQNEAQLEKSRLLSDRFSAERPKGSFSTLEIQRTEQGDSAMYLCASSRDREGYTFGSGTRLTVV.

This clone was seen only a few times. V and J are TRBV9 and TRBJ2-1, with no clear D. The CDR3 spans 16 residues. Trimming shortened V by 0 bases and J by 0 bases, and 10 bases separated the two germline ends. CDR1 is SGDLS and CDR2 is YYNGEE in the germline V gene. The chain's CDR3 is CASSVEPSSSYNEQFF. The CDR3 bases are TGTGCCAGCAGCGTAGAACCCTCTAGCTCCTACAATGAGCAGTTCTTC.

This clone was picked up one time. The genes are TRBV14 and TRBJ1-2; 7 nucleotides line up with TRBD1. The V gene end was trimmed by 5 bases and the J gene end by 8 bases; junction bases not matched to a gene: 5. The germline V gene encodes CDR1 SGHDN and CDR2 FVKESK. This CDR3 is 12 amino acids long. This CDR3 is CASSTTGRGYTF. As DNA, the CDR3 is TGTGCCAGCAGCACGACAGGGCGAGGCTACACCTTC.

This clone has just a few counts. The rearrangement uses TRBV10-3 and TRBJ2-1, with 12 nucleotides matching TRBD1. CDR1 ENHRY and CDR2 SYGVKD come from the germline V gene. V shed 0 bases, J shed 14 bases, and the junction held 11 bases outside the gene matches. CDR3 length equals 16 residues. CDR3 sequence reads: CAISESATGQGAMEFF. Here the CDR3 DNA reads TGTGCCATCAGTGAGTCAGCGACGGGACAGGGGGCGATGGAGTTCTTC.

J is TRBJ2-1 and V is TRBV14, with D unclear. Per germline, CDR1 SGHDN and CDR2 FVKESK. This CDR3 region has 11 residues. With 1 base removed from V and 9 bases from J, the gap between germline ends came to 4 bases. CDR3 in amino acids: CASSQGVEQFF. Written as DNA, the CDR3 is TGTGCCAGCAGCCAAGGGGTTGAGCAGTTCTTC. Combining the CDR3 with reference TRBV14 and TRBJ2-1 gives the whole variable domain EAGVTQFPSHSVIEKGQTVTLRCDPISGHDNLYWYRRVMGKEIKFLLHFVKESKQDESGMPNNRFLAERTGGTYSTLKVQPAELEDSGVYFCASSQGVEQFFGPGTRLTVL.

This clone occurred a few times. This chain uses TRBV7-9 with TRBJ2-5; no reliable D call. The CDR3 spans 11 residues. Between the trimmed V and J ends, which lost 5 bases and 1 base, there was a span of 2 bases. Germline V CDR1 and CDR2: SEHNR, FQNEAQ (reference sequence). The CDR3 DNA is TGTGCCAGCAGCATCCAAGAGACCCAGTACTTC. Its protein is CASSIQETQYF.

The rearrangement links TRBV10-3 to TRBJ2-1; 7 bases line up with TRBD2. Germline loops: CDR1 ENHRY, CDR2 SYGVKD. The CDR3 is made up of 15 amino acids. The V gene end was trimmed by 4 bases and the J gene end by 8 bases; junction bases not matched to a gene: 11. The CDR3 reads CAISGGLGGPDEQFF. Written as DNA, the CDR3 is TGTGCCATCAGTGGGGGCCTGGGAGGGCCAGATGAGCAGTTCTTC.

In its sample, this clone was seen once. V gene TRBV7-9 combines with J gene TRBJ2-2; 12 bases map to TRBD2. The trim removed 1 base at V and 7 bases at J, leaving 1 base unmatched. CDR3 length: 15 amino acids. Germline V gene lookup returns CDR1 SEHNR and CDR2 FQNEAQ (reference sequence). DNA for the CDR3: TGTGCCAGCAGCTTAGGACTAGCGGGGGACGGGGAGCTGTTTTTT. Amino acids: CASSLGLAGDGELFF.